Listed here are 19 T cell receptor beta chains from one sample, sequenced in a study of cytomegalovirus exposure and HLA in healthy donors. A multiplex PCR was run with 60 Vbeta primers and 13 Jbeta primers. Libraries were prepared by immunoSEQ multiplex PCR; TCRdb keeps only in-frame clonotypes and omits some of them. The table includes around 150,000 clones, approximately 80% detected once. Sequenced input: PBMCs. These receptor sequences come from a man between 18 and 35 years old in good health and CMV-seropositive.

The chain has TRBV5-1 and TRBJ2-7; 12 positions match TRBD2. V trimming: 4 bases; J trimming: 2 bases; junction bases outside the gene matches: 4. Germline V gives CDR1 SGHRS, CDR2 YFSETQ. There are 15 residues in the CDR3. The chain's CDR3 is CASSQSSGGAYEQYF. CDR3 bases: TGCGCCAGCAGCCAGTCTAGCGGGGGGGCCTACGAGCAGTACTTC.

V is TRBV6-6 and J is TRBJ2-5; 15 bases map to TRBD2. Germline-derived CDR1 and CDR2 are MNHNY and SVGAGI (reference sequence). V lost 6 bases, J lost 5 bases, and 7 bases stayed unmatched. The length of the CDR3 is 16 residues. CDR3 region: CASRRTSGGAEETQYF. The DNA for the CDR3 is TGTGCCAGCAGACGGACTAGCGGGGGGGCGGAGGAGACCCAGTACTTC.

This clone turned up a few times. This chain connects TRBV2 to TRBJ1-5; 11 bases agree with TRBD1. The length of the CDR3 is 15 residues. V was pared by 7 bases and J by 6 bases, with 8 bases of the junction left unmatched. CDR1 SNHLY and CDR2 FYNNEI come from the germline V gene. The CDR3 region is CASTERTGGFQPQHF. The CDR3 DNA reads TGTGCCAGCACCGAGAGGACAGGGGGCTTTCAGCCCCAGCATTTT.

This rearrangement joins TRBV27 to TRBJ1-3; 12 positions match TRBD1. This CDR3 is 17 amino acids long. After removal of 5 bases from V and 4 bases from J, the junction contained 9 bases not matched to a gene. The germline CDR1 and CDR2 sequences are MNHEY and SMNVEV (reference sequence). The CDR3 DNA sequence: TGTGCCAGCAGTCCCCGACCCGGGACAGGGGGCGGAAACACCATATATTTT. Translation: CASSPRPGTGGGNTIYF.

V usage is TRBV2 and J usage is TRBJ1-1; D gene uncertain. Per germline, CDR1 SNHLY and CDR2 FYNNEI. This CDR3 spans 13 amino acids. Trimming took off 2 bases at V and 5 bases at J, with 9 bases between the two ends. The CDR3 sequence is CASSEQWRTEAFF. The DNA for the CDR3 is TGTGCCAGCAGTGAACAGTGGAGGACTGAAGCTTTCTTT.

V usage is TRBV5-4 and J usage is TRBJ1-2, with TRBD1 matching 8 bases. Losses at the gene ends were 2 bases for V and 7 bases for J; bases not matched to a gene: 7. Germline CDR1 and CDR2: SGHNT and YYREEE (reference sequence). The CDR3 is made up of 14 amino acids. CDR3 bases: TGTGCCAGCAGCTTCGACAGGGGAGGCTTTGGCTACACCTTC. This translates into CASSFDRGGFGYTF. The full variable domain, in which reference TRBV5-4 and TRBJ1-2 provide the parts outside the CDR3, is ETGVTQSPTHLIKTRGQQVTLRCSSQSGHNTVSWYQQALGQGPQFIFQYYREEENGRGNFPPRFSGLQFPNYSSELNVNALELDDSALYLCASSFDRGGFGYTFGSGTRLTVV.

This clone has a count of ten or more. CDR3 DNA sequence: TGCGCCAGCAGGGAAGGGAGGCTCCGGGAGCAGTACTTC. Residues: CASREGRLREQYF. The chain carries TRBV10-2 and TRBJ2-7; D is perhaps TRBD2 (6 bases). Per germline, CDR1 WSHSY and CDR2 SAAADI. This CDR3 has 13 residues. V lost 6 bases and J lost 7, with 16 bases in between.

This sequence joins TRBV11-1 and TRBJ2-1, with 7 bases lining up with TRBD2. J gave up 0 bases and V 8 bases, and 1 base lay outside the gene matches. CDR1 and CDR2 from the germline V gene are SGHAT and FQDESV (reference sequence). The length of the CDR3 is 13 residues. The CDR3 coding sequence is TGTGCCAGCGGGGACTACTCCTACAATGAGCAGTTCTTC. Translated, it gives CASGDYSYNEQFF.

The chain joins TRBV5-5 to TRBJ2-5; no clear D. The germline V gene encodes CDR1 SGHKS and CDR2 YYEKEE (reference sequence). The CDR3 has 13 residues. Trimming stripped 1 base from V and 5 bases from J, with 9 bases between. Here the CDR3 reads CASSLSSAETQYF. The CDR3 bases are TGTGCCAGCAGCTTGAGTAGTGCGGAGACCCAGTACTTC.

The V gene is TRBV14, the J gene TRBJ2-7; a possible D gene is TRBD1 (6 bases). Trimming took off 2 bases at V and 4 bases at J, with 12 bases between the two ends. Germline values: CDR1 SGHDN, CDR2 FVKESK. This CDR3 is 14 amino acids long. The CDR3 DNA reads as TGTGCCAGCAGCCAAATTGGGACACCTTACGAGCAGTACTTC. It specifies CASSQIGTPYEQYF. Full variable domain (remainder filled in from reference TRBV14 and TRBJ2-7): EAGVTQFPSHSVIEKGQTVTLRCDPISGHDNLYWYRRVMGKEIKFLLHFVKESKQDESGMPNNRFLAERTGGTYSTLKVQPAELEDSGVYFCASSQIGTPYEQYFGPGTRLTVT.

This chain joins TRBV11-3 and TRBJ2-3; 11 nucleotides line up with TRBD2. V was pared by 0 bases and J by 5 bases, with 10 bases of the junction left unmatched. The CDR3 contains 18 residues. Germline V gene data show CDR1 as SGHNT and CDR2 as YENEEA. As DNA, the CDR3 is TGTGCCAGCAGCTTAGAAGGTAGCGGGAGGGCCGGTGGAGATACGCAGTATTTT. This encodes CASSLEGSGRAGGDTQYF.

This chain connects TRBV4-1 to TRBJ1-5, with 9 bases aligning to TRBD1. J lost 0 bases, V lost 4 bases, and 4 bases had no gene match. This CDR3 is 16 amino acids long. Germline V lookup: CDR1 MGHRA, CDR2 YSYEKL. DNA for the CDR3: TGCGCCAGCAGCCCCCGGGACAGGGTTAGCAATCAGCCCCAGCATTTT. This codes for CASSPRDRVSNQPQHF.

The genes are TRBV18 and TRBJ2-3; possible D gene TRBD1, 5 bases. Trimming took 2 bases from V and 2 from J, leaving 8 bases between them. This CDR3 contains 14 residues. Germline V gene sequence: CDR1 KGHSH, CDR2 LQKENI. The CDR3 DNA reads TGTGCCAGCTCACCAACTGGGGCCACAGATACGCAGTATTTT. Translating gives CASSPTGATDTQYF.

This rearrangement joins TRBV4-3 to TRBJ1-2, with D possibly being TRBD1 (5 bases). Deletions cut 4 bases from V and 5 bases from J, with 14 bases between. The germline V gene encodes CDR1 LGHNA and CDR2 YSLEER. This CDR3 has 14 amino acids. CDR3 loop: CASSPGMAGYGYTF. CDR3 DNA: TGCGCCAGCAGCCCTGGTATGGCAGGGTATGGCTACACCTTC.

Details on this clone: Within the sample, other DNA sequences also encode this same CDR3. The rearrangement links TRBV19 to TRBJ1-5; 7 bases are a match to TRBD1. CDR1 LNHDA and CDR2 SQIVND come from the germline V gene (reference sequence). The CDR3 contains 16 residues. V lost 6 bases and J lost 0; bases outside the gene matches: 8. The CDR3 sequence is CASSQRQGNSNQPQHF. The CDR3, as DNA: TGTGCCAGTAGCCAACGACAGGGCAATAGCAATCAGCCCCAGCATTTT.

This clone was seen once. The chain couples TRBV5-1 to TRBJ2-1, with 15 bases lining up with TRBD2. Germline trimming cut 3 bases from V and 10 bases from J; bases unmatched to any gene: 11. Germline lookup yields CDR1 SGHRS and CDR2 YFSETQ. The length of the CDR3 is 17 residues. The CDR3 nucleotides read TGCGCCAGCAGCTCGGCGGGGACTAGCGGGGGGCCGGGGGAGCAGTTCTTC. Its translation: CASSSAGTSGGPGEQFF. Full variable domain (missing parts from reference TRBV5-1 and TRBJ2-1): KAGVTQTPRYLIKTRGQQVTLSCSPISGHRSVSWYQQTPGQGLQFLFEYFSETQRNKGNFPGRFSGRQFSNSRSEMNVSTLELGDSALYLCASSSAGTSGGPGEQFFGPGTRLTVL.

This clone was found once. This chain links TRBV9 with TRBJ2-7; 11 nucleotides line up with TRBD1. V shed 3 bases, J shed 2 bases, and the junction held 4 bases outside the gene matches. The CDR3 length is 15 residues. Germline V CDR1 and CDR2: SGDLS, YYNGEE. In DNA, the CDR3 is TGTGCCAGCAGCGCCGGACAGGGGGCGACCTACGAGCAGTACTTC. Encoded protein: CASSAGQGATYEQYF.

This chain uses TRBV29-1 with TRBJ2-7, with a possible D match to TRBD2 (6 bases). In germline, CDR1 is SQVTM, CDR2 ANQGSEA. V gave up 5 bases and J gave up 1 base, with 12 bases separating them. The CDR3 contains 13 residues. This CDR3 reads CSVTPSDSYEQYF. CDR3 DNA sequence: TGCAGCGTTACGCCTAGCGATTCCTACGAGCAGTACTTC.

The chain joins TRBV6-5 to TRBJ1-2; a weak D match, TRBD1 (6 bases). Germline V gives CDR1 MNHEY, CDR2 SVGAGI. Trimming left V 1 base short and J 0 bases short, with 12 bases between. The CDR3 sequence is 16 residues long. The CDR3 coding sequence is TGTGCCAGCAGTTACTTGGCAGGGGCTGCTAACTATGGCTACACCTTC. Residues: CASSYLAGAANYGYTF.